Here is one TCR beta chain with its context. TCRdb called the RT-PCR reads again in MiXCR, with one record for every CDR3 protein. The data hold 110,000 or so distinct CDR3 sequences, with approximately 40% observed a single time. These data belong to a study of patients and donors after allogeneic stem cell transplantation. CDR3 length equals 16 residues. The germline V gene encodes CDR1 KGHDR and CDR2 SFDVKD. Deletions cut 1 base from V and 0 bases from J, with 10 bases between. The V gene is TRBV24-1, the J gene TRBJ2-3; TRBD1 is a possible D gene (6 bases). Sequencing was done on a sample of blood, either unsorted or a sorted T cell fraction (not recorded which). The origin of this receptor is a human donor who was either an allogeneic HSCT recipient or a stem cell or donor lymphocyte infusion donor (not recorded which). It is not recorded whose cells these are; they may come from a transplant donor. The CDR3 is CATSDFPRGSTDTQYF. For the CDR3, the DNA is TGTGCCACCAGTGATTTTCCCAGGGGTAGCACAGATACGCAGTATTTT.